This TCR beta chain stems from a study of control samples from healthy donors and cancer patients. There are 13 residues in the CDR3. CDR1 is GTSNPN and CDR2 is SVGIG in the germline V gene (reference sequence). Trimming stripped 5 bases from V and 5 bases from J, with 12 bases between. This table comes from immunoSEQ multiplex PCR, and its TCRdb copy is limited to in-frame clones, with some not included. Altogether around 84,000 clones are present, around 80% being singletons, with the ten largest covering around a tenth. Sequencing used PBMCs. The TCR comes from a man aged 60 to 69 with head and neck cancer. This chain connects TRBV30 to TRBJ2-2; no reliable D call. The CDR3 region is CAWARFGTGELFF. CDR3 nucleotide sequence: TGTGCCTGGGCGCGGTTCGGGACCGGGGAGCTGTTTTTT.